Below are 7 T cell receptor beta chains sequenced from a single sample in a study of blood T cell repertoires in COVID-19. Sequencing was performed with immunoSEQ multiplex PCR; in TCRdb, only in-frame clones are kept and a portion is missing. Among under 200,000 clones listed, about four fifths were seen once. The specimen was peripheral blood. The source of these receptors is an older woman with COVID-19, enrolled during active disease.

CDR3 DNA: TGTGCCAGCAGTGCGCAGGGGGTTCCCCCCGAGACCCAGTACTTC. Its protein product is CASSAQGVPPETQYF. J is TRBJ2-5 and V is TRBV27, with 7 bases lining up with TRBD1. The CDR3 length is 15 residues. Germline-derived CDR1 and CDR2 are MNHEY and SMNVEV (reference sequence). V lost 5 bases and J lost 5; bases outside the gene matches: 11.

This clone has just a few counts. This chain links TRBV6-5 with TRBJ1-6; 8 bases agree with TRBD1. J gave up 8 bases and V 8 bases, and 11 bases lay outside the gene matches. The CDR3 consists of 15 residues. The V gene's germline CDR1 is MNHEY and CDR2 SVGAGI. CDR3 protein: CASGRSGGRYSPLHF. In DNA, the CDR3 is TGTGCCAGCGGGAGATCAGGGGGCCGGTATTCACCCCTCCACTTT.

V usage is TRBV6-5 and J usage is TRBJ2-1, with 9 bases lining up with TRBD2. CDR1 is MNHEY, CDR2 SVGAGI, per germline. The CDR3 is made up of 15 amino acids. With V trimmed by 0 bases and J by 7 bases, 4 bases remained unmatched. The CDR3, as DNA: TGTGCCAGCAGTTACTCGGGGACTAGCCGGAATGAGCAGTTCTTC. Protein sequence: CASSYSGTSRNEQFF.

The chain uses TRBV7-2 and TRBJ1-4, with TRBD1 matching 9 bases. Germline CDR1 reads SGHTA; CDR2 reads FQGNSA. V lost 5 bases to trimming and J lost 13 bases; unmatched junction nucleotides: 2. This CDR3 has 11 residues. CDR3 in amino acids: CASSPDRGLFF. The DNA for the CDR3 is TGTGCCAGCAGCCCGGACAGGGGACTGTTTTTT. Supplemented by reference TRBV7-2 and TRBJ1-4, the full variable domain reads GAGVSQSPSNKVTEKGKDVELRCDPISGHTALYWYRQSLGQGLEFLIYFQGNSAPDKSGLPSDRFSAERTGGSVSTLTIQRTQQEDSAVYLCASSPDRGLFFGSGTQLSVL.

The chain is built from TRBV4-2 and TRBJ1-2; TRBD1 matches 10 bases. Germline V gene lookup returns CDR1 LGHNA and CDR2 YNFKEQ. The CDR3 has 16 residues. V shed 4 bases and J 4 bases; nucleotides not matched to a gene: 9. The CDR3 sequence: CASSRGTGVPLYGYTF. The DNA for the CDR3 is TGTGCCAGCAGCCGCGGGACAGGGGTTCCCCTCTATGGCTACACCTTC.

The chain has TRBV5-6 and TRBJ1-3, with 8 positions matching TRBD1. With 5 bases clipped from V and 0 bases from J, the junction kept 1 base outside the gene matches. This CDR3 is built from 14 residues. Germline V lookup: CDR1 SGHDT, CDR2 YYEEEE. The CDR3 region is CASRGQGSGNTIYF. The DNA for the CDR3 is TGTGCCAGCAGAGGACAGGGCTCTGGAAACACCATATATTTT. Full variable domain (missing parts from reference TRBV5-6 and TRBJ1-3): DAGVTQSPTHLIKTRGQQVTLRCSPKSGHDTVSWYQQALGQGPQFIFQYYEEEERQRGNFPDRFSGHQFPNYSSELNVNALLLGDSALYLCASRGQGSGNTIYFGEGSWLTVV.

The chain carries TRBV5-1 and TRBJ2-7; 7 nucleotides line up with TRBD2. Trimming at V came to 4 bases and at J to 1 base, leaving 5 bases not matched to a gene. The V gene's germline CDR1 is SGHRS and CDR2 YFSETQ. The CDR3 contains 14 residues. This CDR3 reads CASSKISGSYEQYF. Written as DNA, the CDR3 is TGCGCCAGCAGCAAGATTAGCGGGTCCTACGAGCAGTACTTC. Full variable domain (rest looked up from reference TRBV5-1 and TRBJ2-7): KAGVTQTPRYLIKTRGQQVTLSCSPISGHRSVSWYQQTPGQGLQFLFEYFSETQRNKGNFPGRFSGRQFSNSRSEMNVSTLELGDSALYLCASSKISGSYEQYFGPGTRLTVT.